The clone carrying this T cell receptor beta chain has only a few counts. Some clones are missing from TCRdb's copy, which holds only in-frame ones; the method was immunoSEQ multiplex PCR. Among under 150,000 clones listed, about four fifths were seen once. This specimen comes from a study of blood T cell repertoires in COVID-19. Study-level information: PBMCs, B-cell-depleted T cells, or T cells were the source of the cDNA or gDNA that made up the material.

Trimming cost V 6 bases and J 3 bases; bases outside gene matches: 10. The CDR3 runs to 15 residues. Germline lookup yields CDR1 SNHLY and CDR2 FYNNEI. The clonotype originates from a man in his forties with active or convalescent COVID-19. The chain combines TRBV2 with TRBJ1-1; 7 nucleotides align to TRBD1. The source material was peripheral blood. Here the CDR3 reads CASRDRWSGDTEAFF. The CDR3 DNA reads as TGTGCCAGCAGGGACAGGTGGAGTGGGGACACTGAAGCTTTCTTT.